Each of the 17 T cell receptor beta chains below was sequenced from the same sample in a study of cytomegalovirus exposure and HLA in healthy donors. Sequenced by immunoSEQ multiplex PCR; TCRdb stores in-frame clones only, minus some. The repertoire consists of about 65,000 clones, with over 85% occurring once and the leading ten covering around 4.5%. Sequenced sample: PBMCs. These receptors were collected from a young man in good health and CMV-seropositive.

This rearrangement joins TRBV14 to TRBJ2-5; a possible D gene is TRBD2 (6 bases). Germline-derived CDR1 and CDR2 are SGHDN and FVKESK. V lost 4 bases to trimming and J lost 4 bases, with 13 bases between them. The CDR3 totals 14 residues. CDR3 in DNA: TGTGCCAGCAGCCCGGGACTCGTGGTAGAGACCCAGTACTTC. The encoded protein is CASSPGLVVETQYF.

The V gene is TRBV27, the J gene TRBJ1-1; D is unresolved. The CDR3 covers 16 residues. Trimming stripped 3 bases from V and 3 bases from J, with 17 bases between. The V gene's germline CDR1 is MNHEY and CDR2 SMNVEV (reference sequence). The CDR3 protein is CASSFSAPAAYTEAFF. In DNA form, the CDR3 reads TGTGCCAGCAGTTTTTCCGCCCCCGCGGCGTACACTGAAGCTTTCTTT.

The rearrangement links TRBV7-9 to TRBJ2-5; 9 bases agree with TRBD2. The germline CDR1 and CDR2 sequences are SEHNR and FQNEAQ (reference sequence). The CDR3 consists of 14 residues. Trimming took 1 base from V and 6 from J; bases not matched to a gene: 3. This chain's CDR3 is CASSLDSGGKTQYF. For the CDR3, the DNA is TGTGCCAGCAGCTTAGATAGCGGGGGAAAGACCCAGTACTTC.

This sequence joins TRBV5-6 and TRBJ2-5, with TRBD2 matching 9 bases. The germline CDR1 and CDR2 sequences are SGHDT and YYEEEE. With 0 bases clipped from V and 5 bases from J, the junction kept 8 bases outside the gene matches. This CDR3 has 16 residues. The CDR3: CASSLARGTSRETQYF. In DNA form, the CDR3 reads TGTGCCAGCAGCTTGGCACGGGGGACTAGCAGGGAGACCCAGTACTTC.

This clone was observed once. V usage is TRBV10-3 and J usage is TRBJ2-5, with 7 bases matching TRBD1. The CDR3 runs 13 residues. J lost 1 base, V lost 4 bases, and 0 bases had no gene match. Per the germline V gene, CDR1 is ENHRY and CDR2 is SYGVKD. The DNA for the CDR3 is TGTGCCATCAGTGGACAGGGCCAAGAGACCCAGTACTTC. This encodes CAISGQGQETQYF.

The chain links TRBV14 to TRBJ2-7; D unclear. Germline V lookup: CDR1 SGHDN, CDR2 FVKESK. Trimming took 1 base from V and 4 from J, leaving 5 bases between them. This CDR3 is built from 12 residues. CDR3 DNA: TGTGCCAGCAGCCAAGCCCCATACGAGCAGTACTTC. This codes for CASSQAPYEQYF.

V gene TRBV19 combines with J gene TRBJ2-5; D unclear. The CDR3 consists of 13 residues. Germline V CDR1 and CDR2: LNHDA, SQIVND (reference sequence). With 6 bases removed from V and 5 bases from J, the gap between germline ends came to 13 bases. The CDR3: CASSIVGVETQYF. The CDR3 DNA reads TGTGCCAGTAGCATCGTAGGAGTCGAGACCCAGTACTTC.

This sequence joins TRBV20-1 and TRBJ1-1; no definite D call. The CDR3 is made up of 11 amino acids. V lost 1 base and J 8 bases, leaving 8 bases between the germline ends. From germline, CDR1 is DFQATT and CDR2 SNEGSKA (reference sequence). As DNA, the CDR3 is TGCAGTGCTAGAGTCGAGACAGAAGCTTTCTTT. Translated: CSARVETEAFF.

The chain joins TRBV7-9 to TRBJ1-1; a possible D gene is TRBD1 (6 bases). V lost 0 bases and J lost 4, with 12 bases in between. Per germline, CDR1 SEHNR and CDR2 FQNEAQ (reference sequence). The CDR3 totals 15 residues. The CDR3 loop is CASSLAPGVGTEAFF. CDR3 sequence (DNA): TGTGCCAGCAGCTTAGCGCCAGGGGTGGGCACTGAAGCTTTCTTT.

In its sample, this clone was seen once. J is TRBJ1-6 and V is TRBV19, with D uncertain. This CDR3 is built from 14 residues. V lost 4 bases to trimming and J lost 7 bases, with 11 bases between them. Germline V lookup: CDR1 LNHDA, CDR2 SQIVND (reference sequence). The CDR3 spells CASSTSFLNSPLHF. The CDR3 DNA sequence: TGTGCCAGTAGTACCTCGTTTTTAAATTCACCCCTCCACTTT.

The J gene is TRBJ2-1, the V gene TRBV27; 7 bases are shared with TRBD1. V trimming: 5 bases; J trimming: 3 bases; junction bases outside the gene matches: 4. CDR3 length: 14 amino acids. The V gene's germline CDR1 is MNHEY and CDR2 SMNVEV (reference sequence). CDR3 in amino acids: CASSLTGIYNEQFF. CDR3 in DNA: TGTGCCAGCAGTCTGACAGGGATCTACAATGAGCAGTTCTTC.

The chain carries TRBV9 and TRBJ2-5; a possible D gene is TRBD1 (6 bases). Germline assignment: CDR1 SGDLS and CDR2 YYNGEE. This CDR3 comprises 14 residues. V was cut by 0 bases and J by 2 bases, with 8 bases left in between. The CDR3 spells CASSVGTAQETQYF. The DNA of the CDR3 is TGTGCCAGCAGCGTAGGGACAGCACAAGAGACCCAGTACTTC.

The genes are TRBV6-1 and TRBJ2-3; D is perhaps TRBD1 (5 bases). The V end was cut by 3 bases, the J end by 2 bases, with 12 bases between. There are 15 residues in the CDR3. CDR1 and CDR2 (germline): MNHNS, SASEGT. Here the CDR3 reads CASSETQGSTDTQYF. CDR3 coding DNA: TGTGCCAGCAGTGAGACTCAGGGATCCACAGATACGCAGTATTTT.

V and J are TRBV1 and TRBJ1-4; the D call of TRBD1 is as the table states it, not checked on the DNA. TRBV1 corresponds to a pseudogene. The length of the CDR3 is 15 residues. In nucleotides, the CDR3 is TGCACCAGCAGCCAAGAAGGGACAGAGACTGAAAAACTGTTTTTT. Residues: CTSSQEGTETEKLFF.

V is TRBV15 and J is TRBJ1-5; 7 nucleotides match TRBD1. CDR3 size: 15 residues. Germline V gives CDR1 LNHNV, CDR2 YYDKDF (reference sequence). Germline trimming cut 5 bases from V and 5 bases from J; bases unmatched to any gene: 9. In nucleotides, the CDR3 is TGTGCCACCAGCTTTCTAGGGGGCTCCGATCAGCCCCAGCATTTT. This encodes CATSFLGGSDQPQHF.

This chain joins TRBV2 and TRBJ2-7; a possible D gene is TRBD2 (6 bases). Germline-derived CDR1 and CDR2 are SNHLY and FYNNEI. The CDR3 runs to 13 residues. V was cut by 0 bases and J by 5 bases, with 8 bases left in between. The DNA of the CDR3 is TGTGCCAGCAGTGAAGCCGGGGGAAACGAGCAGTACTTC. Translated, it gives CASSEAGGNEQYF.

The chain carries TRBV7-3 and TRBJ2-1; 8 nucleotides align to TRBD1. Germline V gives CDR1 SGHTA, CDR2 FQGTGA. The J segment lost 6 bases and the V segment lost 2 bases, leaving 6 bases of the junction unmatched. The length of the CDR3 is 15 residues. DNA of the CDR3: TGTGCCAGCAGCTTACAGGGGGCGCCTTTCAATGAGCAGTTCTTC. Translation: CASSLQGAPFNEQFF.